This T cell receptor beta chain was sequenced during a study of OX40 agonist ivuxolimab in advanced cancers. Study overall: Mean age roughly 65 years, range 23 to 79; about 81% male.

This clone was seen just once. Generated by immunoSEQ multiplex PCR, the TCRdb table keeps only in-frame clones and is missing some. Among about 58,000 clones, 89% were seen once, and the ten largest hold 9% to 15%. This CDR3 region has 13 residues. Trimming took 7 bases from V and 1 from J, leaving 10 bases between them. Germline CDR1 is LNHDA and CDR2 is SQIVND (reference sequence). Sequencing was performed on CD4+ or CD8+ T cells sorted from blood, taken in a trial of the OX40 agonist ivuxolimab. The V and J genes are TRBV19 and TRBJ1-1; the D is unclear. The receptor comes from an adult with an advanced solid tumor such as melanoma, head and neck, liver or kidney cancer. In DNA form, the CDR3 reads TGTGCCAGTAAGGTCCGGCAGAACACTGAAGCTTTCTTT. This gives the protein CASKVRQNTEAFF.